What follows describes a single TCR beta chain. Its antigen is not yet known. It has no much larger one-base neighbor in the sample; base qualities were not kept. The sample belongs to a study of blood T cell repertoires in COVID-19 (TCRdb year 2020). About the full investigation: Collaborator samples came from the United States, Italy and Spain and covered acute and convalescent phases of COVID-19. The prospective study material was composed of cDNA or gDNA derived from T cells, B-cell-depleted T cells, or PBMCs. Where available, HLA class I and class II types were taken from metadata supplied by the sample provider and were not determined by assay-based typing. Deeply sampled blood TCRbeta repertoires from subjects exposed to, actively infected with, or recovered from COVID-19 were included in the dataset. The samples were drawn from the first 160 participants of the ongoing ImmuneRACE study and from over 950 subjects provided by 6 global collaborators. The repertoires were released in a freely available public database meant as a resource for research on the immune response to SARS-CoV-2. Nearly every sample came with metadata listing a de-identified subject ID, COVID-19 status, age in years and sex.

Study-wide conclusions, independent of this receptor: Clinical and demographic metadata were provided uncurated, with the amount varying by source and participant.

The immunoSEQ Assay, a bias-controlled multiplex PCR, was used to amplify TCRbeta CDR3 regions from genomic DNA. Per the source publication's procedure: The number of nucleated cells in each sample was estimated from the amplification of reference gene primers within the assay. Sequence reads were collapsed and filtered to measure the absolute abundance of every unique TCRbeta CDR3 rearrangement. For each sample, productive Simpson clonality was calculated as the square root of Simpson's diversity index over productive rearrangements. Here the immuneACCESS table is served through TCRdb, limited to in-frame sequences with V and J called. Missing clones are a known gap in these copies; in checked studies unresolved V genes cover under half, and the rest lacks a known reason. That table furnishes V, J and clone size, whereas the DNA furnished D and trimming. This sample holds approximately 350,000 clones; under 85% were observed only once. 5.1% of the sample comes from the top ten.

Participants in the prospective study were enrolled through a virtual design, were aged about 18 to 90 years, and lived in 24 United States geographic areas. In the prospective study, cohorts were assigned on the basis of participant-reported clinical history obtained from a screening survey and a study questionnaire. ImmuneRACE Cohort 3 recovered participants were defined by two consecutive negative NP/OP PCR tests, healthcare professional clearance, or symptom resolution. Each participant in the prospective study had whole blood, serum and a nasopharyngeal or oropharyngeal swab collected by mobile phlebotomists. Participants in the prospective study had the option to provide additional blood draws and questionnaires over an approximately 2-month period. Before DNA extraction, prospective study blood samples were shipped either frozen or at room temperature. This TCR was recovered from a woman aged 45-65 years who had recovered from COVID-19. The material sequenced was PBMCs or T cells enriched from blood (not recorded which).

The CDR3 is CASSVASGRAHNEQFF. The DNA reads as follows: TGTGCCAGCAGCGTAGCTAGCGGGAGGGCCCATAATGAGCAGTTCTTC. The chain was built from TRBV9 and TRBJ2-1; 12 of the junction bases match TRBD2. The junction shows trimming of 0 bases on V and 7 bases on J, and the gene matches do not reach 5 bases of it. The germline V gene provides CDR1 SGDLS and CDR2 YYNGEE. Inclusive of the bounding cysteine and phenylalanine, the CDR3 is 16 residues long. This entry keeps only the CDR3 DNA: 48 bases, framed from base 1. The variable domain in full, with residues beyond the CDR3 obtained from the reference TRBV9 and TRBJ2-1 genes, is DSGVTQTPKHLITATGQRVTLRCSPRSGDLSVYWYQQSLDQGLQFLIQYYNGEERAKGNILERFSAQQFPDLHSELNLSSLELGDSALYFCASSVASGRAHNEQFFGPGTRLTVL.